This T cell receptor (beta chain) is drawn from a study of T cell responses to AZD1222 COVID-19 vaccine. The study, taken as a whole, reports: Only 5 to 7 individuals given AZD1222 were seropositive at baseline. Variant regions that are unmutated are reportedly the target of nearly half of spike-specific TCRs. Clonal diversity may have been underestimated in mostly white British donors.

Produced via immunoSEQ multiplex PCR; TCRdb's table is partial and in-frame only. The sample includes tens of thousands of clones, approximately 87% seen only once; the top ten take 12%. Worth noting for this clone: What it binds is unknown.

Per germline, CDR1 LNHDA and CDR2 SQIVND (reference sequence). This CDR3 contains 17 residues. V dropped 1 base and J dropped 1 base, with 16 bases sitting between them. This TCR was recovered from an adult who received the AZD1222 COVID-19 vaccine. This sequence joins TRBV19 and TRBJ1-1; D gene unclear. Sequenced here: peripheral blood, sampled 28 days after the second AZD1222 dose. CDR3 in DNA: TGTGCCAGTAGTATAGGAAATAGATGGGCCGGGAACACTGAAGCTTTCTTT. Translation gives CASSIGNRWAGNTEAFF.